The rows below give T cell receptor beta chains drawn from one sample of a study of T cells in Graves' hyperthyroidism and ophthalmopathy. TCRdb analysed the multiplex PCR reads with MiXCR anew, one entry per CDR3 protein. The sample contains around 520,000 distinct CDR3 sequences, around 15% of which appear only once. Sequenced material: blood. These receptors all stem from a woman in her forties with Graves' hyperthyroidism. Both conserved end residues are part of each CDR3. D genes are given only for firm matches. Part of the rows lack a size; the others show once, few, many or a class for expanded clones.

cdr3_nt cdr3_aa clone_size j_call d_call v_call
TGTGCCATCAGCAAGACTAGCGCAAGCTCCTACGAGCAGTACTTC CAISKTSASSYEQYF few TRBJ2-7 TRBD2 TRBV10-3
TGTGCCAGTTTCGACAGGCCGGATACGCAGTATTTT CASFDRPDTQYF many TRBJ2-3 - TRBV28
TGTGCCAGCTCCCTAGGGGGGGCGAGCGCAGATACGCAGTATTTT CASSLGGASADTQYF many TRBJ2-3 - TRBV28
TGTGCCAGCACCAGCTCAGGGGGCGCCAGCACTGAAGCTTTCTTT CASTSSGGASTEAFF many TRBJ1-1 TRBD1 TRBV28
TGTGCCAGCAGTCCCACAACGCACACGGATACGCAGTATTTT CASSPTTHTDTQYF - TRBJ2-3 - TRBV25-1
TGTGCCAGCAGCCCTGGACCCAGCGGGAGTTTCACCGGGGAGCTGTTTTTT CASSPGPSGSFTGELFF - TRBJ2-2 TRBD2 TRBV4-2
TGCAGTGCTAGAGATCTAGTCGCCGGTCTCGCCTACGAGCAGTACTTC CSARDLVAGLAYEQYF many TRBJ2-7 - TRBV20-1
TGTGCCAGCAGCCCTCTCTCGGGGGGCCCCTACGAGCAGTACTTC CASSPLSGGPYEQYF - TRBJ2-7 - TRBV14
TGTGCCACCAGTGATACCCAACTAGCGGGAGCAACCCAAGGGCAGTTCTTC CATSDTQLAGATQGQFF many TRBJ2-1 TRBD2 TRBV24-1
TGTGCCACCAGTGAGACGGGGGCGAAGGCAGTGCCCCAGCATTTT CATSETGAKAVPQHF many TRBJ1-5 - TRBV24-1
TGTGCCACCAGTGTTTCGGGGGAAGGGGAGCTGTTTTTT CATSVSGEGELFF few TRBJ2-2 - TRBV24-1
TGTGCCAGTAAGCCCCGGGAGATCACCGGGGAGCTGTTTTTT CASKPREITGELFF many TRBJ2-2 - TRBV19